Sequencing of this TCR beta chain was carried out in a study of T-cell memory formation after mild COVID-19. TCR alpha and TCR beta cDNA libraries carrying sample barcodes and UMIs came from 5'RACE with constant-segment primers. Each CDR3 protein gets one entry after TCRdb re-called the 5' RACE reads with MiXCR. The sample lists roughly 300,000 distinct CDR3 sequences, around 13% seen once, with 20% to 25% in the top ten. CDR3 length equals 12 residues. Germline loops: CDR1 MNHNY, CDR2 SVGAGI (reference sequence). The ends were cut back, 7 bases at V and 7 bases at J, with 12 bases in the middle. The chain uses TRBV6-6 and TRBJ2-3; D not certain. This TCR was sampled from a man between 18 and 29 years old who had mild COVID-19 (a few samples of this study predate the infection). Cell type and time point are not known. Sequencing was done on a sample of PBMCs or a T cell subset sorted from them (not recorded which). This CDR3 reads CASTRLRNTQYF. CDR3 coding DNA: TGTGCCAGCACAAGGCTCCGAAATACGCAGTATTTT.